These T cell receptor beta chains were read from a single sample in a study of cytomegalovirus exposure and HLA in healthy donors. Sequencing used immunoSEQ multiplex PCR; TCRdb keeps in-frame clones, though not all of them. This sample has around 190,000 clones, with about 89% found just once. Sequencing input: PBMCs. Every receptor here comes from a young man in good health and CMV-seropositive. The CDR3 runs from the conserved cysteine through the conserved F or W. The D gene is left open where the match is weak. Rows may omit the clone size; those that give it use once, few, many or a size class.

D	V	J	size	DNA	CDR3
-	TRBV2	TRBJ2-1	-	TGTGCCAGCAGTGAATTTAGAGGGCCTAATGAGCAGTTCTTC	CASSEFRGPNEQFF
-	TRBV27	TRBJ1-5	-	TGTGCCAGCAGTTTAGAGGGCCATAATCAGCCCCAGCATTTT	CASSLEGHNQPQHF
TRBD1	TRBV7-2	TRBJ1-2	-	TGTGCCAGCAGCCGGAACCCCGGGACAGGGGGCTTTGGCTACACCTTC	CASSRNPGTGGFGYTF
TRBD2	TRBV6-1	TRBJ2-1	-	TGTGCCAGCAGTGAAGGGAATGGCGGGGGAAGGAACAATGAGCAGTTCTTC	CASSEGNGGGRNNEQFF
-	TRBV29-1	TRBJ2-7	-	TGCAGCGTTGGTCCGGGACTCCCCTACGAGCAGTACTTC	CSVGPGLPYEQYF
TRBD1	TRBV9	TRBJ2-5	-	TGTGCCAGCAGCGACACCGGGACAGGGGCCCAAGAGACCCAGTACTTC	CASSDTGTGAQETQYF
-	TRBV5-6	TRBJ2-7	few	TGTGCCAGCAGCCCGGAGGGGGGCCCTTACGAGCAGTACTTC	CASSPEGGPYEQYF
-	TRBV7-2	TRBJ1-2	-	TGTGCCAGCAGCTCTACCCCCGTGGAGGGCTACACCTTC	CASSSTPVEGYTF
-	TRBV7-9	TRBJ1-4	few	TGTGCCAGCAGCTTAGTACATCAAGGTGAAAAACTGTTTTTT	CASSLVHQGEKLFF
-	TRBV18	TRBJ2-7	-	TGTGCCAGCTCACCACCGGAAGGTCTGGGCTACGAGCAGTACTTC	CASSPPEGLGYEQYF
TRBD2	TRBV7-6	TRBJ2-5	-	TGTGCCAGCAGCTTATACCCAGCGGGGGGCAACACGGGAGAGACCCAGTACTTC	CASSLYPAGGNTGETQYF
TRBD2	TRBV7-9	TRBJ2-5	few	TGTGCCAGCAGCTTAGTGGCTAGCGGGGAGGTCAGAGAGACCCAGTACTTC	CASSLVASGEVRETQYF
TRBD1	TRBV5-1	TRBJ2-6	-	TGCGCCAGCAGCTTGGCGGGACAGACCGCCTCTGGGGCCAACGTCCTGACTTTC	CASSLAGQTASGANVLTF
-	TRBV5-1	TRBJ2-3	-	TGCGCCAGCAACTTCCATTACACCACAGATACGCAGTATTTT	CASNFHYTTDTQYF
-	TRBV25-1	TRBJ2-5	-	TGTGCCAGCAGTGAGGGTCCGTGGGAAGAGACCCAGTACTTC	CASSEGPWEETQYF
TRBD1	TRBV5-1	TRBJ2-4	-	TGCGCCAGCAGCCCCTGGACAGGAAAGACCTCGGGCAAAAACATTCAGTACTTC	CASSPWTGKTSGKNIQYF
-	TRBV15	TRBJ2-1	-	TGTGCCACCAGCAGAGGTGGAGCGGGCCGAATATACAATGAGCAGTTCTTC	CATSRGGAGRIYNEQFF
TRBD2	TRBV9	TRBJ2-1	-	TGTGCCAGCAGCCCCAGCGGGGCAGCGGATAGATTGAGTGAGCAGTTCTTC	CASSPSGAADRLSEQFF
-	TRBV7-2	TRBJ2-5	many	TGTGCCAGCAGCTCCACCGGCCCCCAAACGCCCCAGTACTTC	CASSSTGPQTPQYF
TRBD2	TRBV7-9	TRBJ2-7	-	TGTGCCAGCAGCTTACCCCCGCTGGGCGGGAGGGCCAAGGAGCAGTACTTC	CASSLPPLGGRAKEQYF
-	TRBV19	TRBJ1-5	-	TGTGCCAGTAGTATAGATCGGGGAAATCAGCCCCAGCATTTT	CASSIDRGNQPQHF
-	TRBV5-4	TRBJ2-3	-	TGTGCCAGCAGCTTGGAGTTGAATAGGGAAGATACGCAGTATTTT	CASSLELNREDTQYF
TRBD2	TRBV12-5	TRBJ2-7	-	TGTGCTAGTGGTTTGGAGACGGGAGGGACCTACGAGCAGTACTTC	CASGLETGGTYEQYF
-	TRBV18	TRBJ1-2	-	TGTGCCAGCTCACCGAAGTCAGGCGTAGGCTATGGCTACACCTTC	CASSPKSGVGYGYTF
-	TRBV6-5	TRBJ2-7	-	TGTGCCAGCAGTTACTCGACCTTGGGCGGGACCTACGAGCAGTACTTC	CASSYSTLGGTYEQYF
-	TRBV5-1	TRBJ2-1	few	TGCGCCAGCAGCTTGGGCAGGAACGAGGACGAGCAGTTCTTC	CASSLGRNEDEQFF
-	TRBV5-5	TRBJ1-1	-	TGTGCCAGCAGCTTGAGGGCTACTGAAGCTTTCTTT	CASSLRATEAFF
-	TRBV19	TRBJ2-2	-	TGTGCCAGTAGTATAGAACAGTTCAGGAAGAACACCGGGGAGCTGTTTTTT	CASSIEQFRKNTGELFF
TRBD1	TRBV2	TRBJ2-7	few	TGTGCCAGCTCTAGGGACAGGGGTTTAGGAGAGCAGTACTTC	CASSRDRGLGEQYF
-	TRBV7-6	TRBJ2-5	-	TGTGCCAGCAGTCTAGGGTCGGGGACAGAGACCCAGTACTTC	CASSLGSGTETQYF
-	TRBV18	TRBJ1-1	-	TGTGCCAGCTCACCGTCCGACCGGGGGAACACTGAAGCTTTCTTT	CASSPSDRGNTEAFF
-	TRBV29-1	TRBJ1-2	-	TGCAGCGTTGAAAGGGCCGCGAACTATGGCTACACCTTC	CSVERAANYGYTF
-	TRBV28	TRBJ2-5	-	TGTGCCAGCAGTGCTCCCGGGGAGCAACAAGAGACCCAGTACTTC	CASSAPGEQQETQYF
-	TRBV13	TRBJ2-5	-	TGTGCCAGCAGCCCCAACAGGGTTGGGCAAGAGACCCAGTACTTC	CASSPNRVGQETQYF
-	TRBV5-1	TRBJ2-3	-	TGCGCCAGCAGCTTCAGGGCCAGGGGCGCAGATACGCAGTATTTT	CASSFRARGADTQYF
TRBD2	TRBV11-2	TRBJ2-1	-	TGTGCCAGCAACCAGGGGAGCGGGAGCTCCTACAATGAGCAGTTCTTC	CASNQGSGSSYNEQFF
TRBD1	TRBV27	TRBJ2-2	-	TGTGCCAGCAGTTACGGGACAGGGAACACCGGGGAGCTGTTTTTT	CASSYGTGNTGELFF
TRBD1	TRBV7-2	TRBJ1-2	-	TGTGCCAGCAGCTTACAAGGGCGACAGGGGAACTATGGCTACACCTTC	CASSLQGRQGNYGYTF
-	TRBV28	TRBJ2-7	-	TGTGCCAGCAGTACTACAGGGTGGAACGAGCAGTACTTC	CASSTTGWNEQYF
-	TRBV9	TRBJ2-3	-	TGTGCCAGCAGCCCCCGCAGCGGCCCATTTTCCACAGATACGCAGTATTTT	CASSPRSGPFSTDTQYF
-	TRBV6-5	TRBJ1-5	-	TGTGCCAGCAGTTACAGAGGGTACGGCAATCAGCCCCAGCATTTT	CASSYRGYGNQPQHF
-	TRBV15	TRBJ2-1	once	TGTGCCACCAGCAGAGAAAGGGGAAGTTACAATGAGCAGTTCTTC	CATSRERGSYNEQFF
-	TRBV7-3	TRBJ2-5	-	TGTGCCAGCAGTCTCACCGGTCCTCCCCAAGAGACCCAGTACTTC	CASSLTGPPQETQYF
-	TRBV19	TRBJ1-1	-	TGTGCCAGTGGAGGAATTGAAGCTTTCTTT	CASGGIEAFF
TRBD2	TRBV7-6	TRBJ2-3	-	TGTGCCAGCAGCTCGTCTAGCGGGGGTAACACAGATACGCAGTATTTT	CASSSSSGGNTDTQYF
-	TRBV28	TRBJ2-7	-	TGTGCCAGCAGCCCGGGACTGTCTTCGTCTGAGCAGTACTTC	CASSPGLSSSEQYF
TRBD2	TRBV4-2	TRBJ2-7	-	TGTGCCAGCAGCCAAGAGTTGACTAGCGGGAACTCCTACGAGCAGTACTTC	CASSQELTSGNSYEQYF
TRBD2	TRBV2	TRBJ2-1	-	TGTGCCAGCAGTGTGGGGACTAGCGCCTACAATGAGCAGTTCTTC	CASSVGTSAYNEQFF
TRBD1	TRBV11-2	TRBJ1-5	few	TGTGCCAGCAGCTTAGGGGGGACAGGGAATCAGCCCCAGCATTTT	CASSLGGTGNQPQHF
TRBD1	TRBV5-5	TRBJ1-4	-	TGTGCCAGCAGCCCGGGGGACAGGGGTTCAACTAATGAAAAACTGTTTTTT	CASSPGDRGSTNEKLFF
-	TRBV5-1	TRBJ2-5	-	TGCGCCAGCAGCTCGGGACGGTCTAAAGAGACCCAGTACTTC	CASSSGRSKETQYF
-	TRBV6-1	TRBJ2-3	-	TGTGCCAGCAGTGAAGGGTGGGCCCGAGGGCCCACAGATACGCAGTATTTT	CASSEGWARGPTDTQYF
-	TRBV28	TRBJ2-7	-	TGTGCCAGCAGGCCTATGACTGGGGACGGGTACGAGCAGTACTTC	CASRPMTGDGYEQYF
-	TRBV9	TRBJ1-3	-	TGTGCCAGCAGCACAACCGGGACCGTCTCTGGAAACACCATATATTTT	CASSTTGTVSGNTIYF
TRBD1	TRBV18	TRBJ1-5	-	TGTGCCAGCTCACCACTCGGGACAGGAGAGGCTCAGCCCCAGCATTTT	CASSPLGTGEAQPQHF
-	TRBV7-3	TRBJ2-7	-	TGTGCCAGCAGCTTAACAGGCGGGACCGAGCAGTACTTC	CASSLTGGTEQYF
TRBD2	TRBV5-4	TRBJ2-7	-	TGTGCCAGCAGCTCACGGACTAGTCCCTACGAGCAGTACTTC	CASSSRTSPYEQYF
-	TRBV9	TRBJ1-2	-	TGTGCCAGCACCACCCAGAACTATGGCTACACCTTC	CASTTQNYGYTF
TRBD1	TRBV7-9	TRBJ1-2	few	TGTGCCAGCAGCTTAGGGACAGGTTGGGCCTATGGCTACACCTTC	CASSLGTGWAYGYTF
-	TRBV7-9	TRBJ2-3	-	TGTGCCAGCAGCTGGGACAGCACAGATACGCAGTATTTT	CASSWDSTDTQYF